These T cell receptor beta chains were read from a single sample in a study of T cell responses to AZD1222 COVID-19 vaccine. Libraries were prepared by immunoSEQ multiplex PCR; TCRdb keeps only in-frame clonotypes and omits some of them. Here the sample spans around 140,000 clones, about 82% being singletons. Sequenced here: peripheral blood, sampled 28 days after the second dose of the MenACWY control vaccine. These receptors were taken from an adult who received the MenACWY meningococcal vaccine as a control. CDR3s include the opening cysteine and the closing phenylalanine or tryptophan. Each record gives: J gene, V gene, D gene, clone size, CDR3 DNA, CDR3 protein. The D gene is left open where the match is weak. The listing skips clone size in some rows; elsewhere it reads once, few, many or a size class.

j_gene: TRBJ2-3; v_gene: TRBV5-1; d_gene: TRBD2; abundance: .; CDR3nt: TGCGCCAGCAGCCTCGGAGGGCGGGAGAGGGGTACGCAGTATTTT; CDR3aa: CASSLGGRERGTQYF
j_gene: TRBJ2-1; v_gene: TRBV5-4; d_gene: TRBD1; abundance: few; CDR3nt: TGTGCCAGCAGCTTGTCCCGGGACAGGGGCTACAATGAGCAGTTCTTC; CDR3aa: CASSLSRDRGYNEQFF
j_gene: TRBJ2-3; v_gene: TRBV19; d_gene: TRBD2; abundance: .; CDR3nt: TGTGCCAGCCGGACTAGCGGGGGGGCTTATGGTACGCAGTATTTT; CDR3aa: CASRTSGGAYGTQYF
j_gene: TRBJ2-3; v_gene: TRBV6-2/TRBV6-3; d_gene: .; abundance: .; CDR3nt: TGTGCCAGCAGTTCGGCAGATACGCAGTATTTT; CDR3aa: CASSSADTQYF
j_gene: TRBJ2-3; v_gene: TRBV5-1; d_gene: .; abundance: .; CDR3nt: TGCGCCAGCAGCTTTGGGTCGTTAGATCCTGATACGCAGTATTTT; CDR3aa: CASSFGSLDPDTQYF
j_gene: TRBJ1-5; v_gene: TRBV19; d_gene: .; abundance: once; CDR3nt: TGTGCCAGTAGAGAAGCGGGGTTTGAACAGCCCCAGCATTTT; CDR3aa: CASREAGFEQPQHF
j_gene: TRBJ1-4; v_gene: TRBV25-1; d_gene: .; abundance: .; CDR3nt: TGTGCCAGCAGTGGCGGTTGGTTTAATGAAAAACTGTTTTTT; CDR3aa: CASSGGWFNEKLFF
j_gene: TRBJ2-5; v_gene: TRBV5-1; d_gene: TRBD2; abundance: .; CDR3nt: TGCGCCAGTTCAGCGGGGGGCCAAGAGACCCAGTACTTC; CDR3aa: CASSAGGQETQYF
j_gene: TRBJ1-4; v_gene: TRBV28; d_gene: .; abundance: .; CDR3nt: TGTGCCAGCAGCCACAGGGCCGCAACTAATGAAAAACTGTTTTTT; CDR3aa: CASSHRAATNEKLFF
j_gene: TRBJ1-2; v_gene: TRBV19; d_gene: .; abundance: .; CDR3nt: TGTGCCAGTAGTTACCCCGGGCAGGGGAGACCCTATGGCTACACCTTC; CDR3aa: CASSYPGQGRPYGYTF
j_gene: TRBJ2-6; v_gene: TRBV10-1; d_gene: TRBD1; abundance: .; CDR3nt: TGCGCCAGCAGGGACAGGGGGAGGGAGTCTGGGGCCAACGTCCTGACTTTC; CDR3aa: CASRDRGRESGANVLTF
j_gene: TRBJ1-1; v_gene: TRBV10-3; d_gene: TRBD1; abundance: .; CDR3nt: TGTGCCATCACCGGGACAGGGGATATGAACACTGAAGCTTTCTTT; CDR3aa: CAITGTGDMNTEAFF
j_gene: TRBJ1-1; v_gene: TRBV3-1/TRBV3-2; d_gene: .; abundance: few; CDR3nt: TGTGCCACTGCAAGCAGTAACACTGAAGCTTTCTTT; CDR3aa: CATASSNTEAFF
j_gene: TRBJ2-1; v_gene: TRBV5-1; d_gene: .; abundance: .; CDR3nt: TGCGCCAGCAGCCTGGGACACCTCTCGGGGAATGAGCAGTTCTTC; CDR3aa: CASSLGHLSGNEQFF
j_gene: TRBJ2-5; v_gene: TRBV5-1; d_gene: .; abundance: .; CDR3nt: TGCGCCAGCAGCTTGGAGGGTTTAGATCAAGAGACCCAGTACTTC; CDR3aa: CASSLEGLDQETQYF
j_gene: TRBJ1-2; v_gene: TRBV27; d_gene: .; abundance: .; CDR3nt: TGTGCCAGCAGTTTATTTGCAGCTTATGGCTACACCTTC; CDR3aa: CASSLFAAYGYTF
j_gene: TRBJ1-5; v_gene: TRBV19; d_gene: .; abundance: .; CDR3nt: TGTGCCACCTCCGGGGGACAGCCCCAGCATTTT; CDR3aa: CATSGGQPQHF
j_gene: TRBJ1-2; v_gene: TRBV4-3; d_gene: .; abundance: once; CDR3nt: TGCGCCAGCAGCCAAGAGGCCCGCTCGCGTTACTATGGCTACACCTTC; CDR3aa: CASSQEARSRYYGYTF
j_gene: TRBJ1-3; v_gene: TRBV11-2; d_gene: .; abundance: .; CDR3nt: TGTGCCAGCAGCTCCAGGGGCCGCCGGAGGGGAAACACCATATATTTT; CDR3aa: CASSSRGRRRGNTIYF
j_gene: TRBJ2-5; v_gene: TRBV24-1; d_gene: .; abundance: .; CDR3nt: TGTGCCACCAGTGATTTAGGAGGGGCAGAGACCCAGTACTTC; CDR3aa: CATSDLGGAETQYF
j_gene: TRBJ1-1; v_gene: TRBV5-1; d_gene: .; abundance: .; CDR3nt: TGCGCCAGCAGCTTGGATCCAGGGTCTCCTGAAGCTTTCTTT; CDR3aa: CASSLDPGSPEAFF
j_gene: TRBJ2-1; v_gene: TRBV4-3; d_gene: TRBD2; abundance: .; CDR3nt: TGCGCCAGCAGCCAGGGACTAGCGGGACTTAATGAGCAGTTCTTC; CDR3aa: CASSQGLAGLNEQFF
j_gene: TRBJ2-7; v_gene: TRBV7-2; d_gene: .; abundance: .; CDR3nt: TGTGCCAGCAGCTTATCGGGATACTACGAGCAGTACTTC; CDR3aa: CASSLSGYYEQYF
j_gene: TRBJ2-3; v_gene: TRBV7-8; d_gene: .; abundance: .; CDR3nt: TGTGCCAGCATCCGAAATACCCGGAGAGGCACAGATACGCAGTATTTT; CDR3aa: CASIRNTRRGTDTQYF
j_gene: TRBJ1-4; v_gene: TRBV28; d_gene: .; abundance: .; CDR3nt: TGTGCCAGCAGCAACAGCGCAACTAATGAAAAACTGTTTTTT; CDR3aa: CASSNSATNEKLFF
j_gene: TRBJ2-7; v_gene: TRBV7-6; d_gene: .; abundance: .; CDR3nt: TGTGCCAGCAGCTTAGATGTTGGGGTTGAGTACGAGCAGTACTTC; CDR3aa: CASSLDVGVEYEQYF
j_gene: TRBJ1-6; v_gene: TRBV7-2; d_gene: .; abundance: .; CDR3nt: TGTGCCAGCAGCTTAGCTGGTAATTCACCCCTCCACTTT; CDR3aa: CASSLAGNSPLHF
j_gene: TRBJ1-1; v_gene: TRBV5-1; d_gene: .; abundance: .; CDR3nt: TGCGCCAGCAGCTTGGTACAGAGCATGAACACTGAAGCTTTCTTT; CDR3aa: CASSLVQSMNTEAFF
j_gene: TRBJ2-5; v_gene: TRBV18; d_gene: .; abundance: .; CDR3nt: TGTGCCAGCTCACCGAGGACCCAAGAGACCCAGTACTTC; CDR3aa: CASSPRTQETQYF